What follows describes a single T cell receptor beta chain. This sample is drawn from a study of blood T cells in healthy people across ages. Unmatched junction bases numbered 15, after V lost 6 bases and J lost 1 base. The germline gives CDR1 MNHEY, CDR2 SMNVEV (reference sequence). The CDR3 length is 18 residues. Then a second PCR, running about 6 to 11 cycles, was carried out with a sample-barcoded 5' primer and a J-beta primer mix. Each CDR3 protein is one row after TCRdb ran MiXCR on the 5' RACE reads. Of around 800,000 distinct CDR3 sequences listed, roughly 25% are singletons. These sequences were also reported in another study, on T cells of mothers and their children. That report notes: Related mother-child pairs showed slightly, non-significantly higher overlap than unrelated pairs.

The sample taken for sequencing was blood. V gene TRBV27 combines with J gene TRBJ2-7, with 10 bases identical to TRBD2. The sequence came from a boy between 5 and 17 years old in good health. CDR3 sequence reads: CASSTLAGAHKRSYEQYF. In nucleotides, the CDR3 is TGTGCCAGCAGCACGCTAGCGGGGGCACATAAGAGATCCTACGAGCAGTACTTC.